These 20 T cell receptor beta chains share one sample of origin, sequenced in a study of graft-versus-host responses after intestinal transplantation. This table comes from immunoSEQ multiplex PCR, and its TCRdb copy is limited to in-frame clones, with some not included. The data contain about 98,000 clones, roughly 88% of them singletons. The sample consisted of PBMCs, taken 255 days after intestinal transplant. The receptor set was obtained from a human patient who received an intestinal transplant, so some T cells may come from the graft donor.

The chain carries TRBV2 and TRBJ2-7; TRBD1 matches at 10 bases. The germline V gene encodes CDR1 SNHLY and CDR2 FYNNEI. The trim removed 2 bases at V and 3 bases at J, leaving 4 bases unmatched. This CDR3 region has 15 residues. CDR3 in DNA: TGTGCCAGCAGTGAAACCGGGACAGGGGTCTACGAGCAGTACTTC. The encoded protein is CASSETGTGVYEQYF.

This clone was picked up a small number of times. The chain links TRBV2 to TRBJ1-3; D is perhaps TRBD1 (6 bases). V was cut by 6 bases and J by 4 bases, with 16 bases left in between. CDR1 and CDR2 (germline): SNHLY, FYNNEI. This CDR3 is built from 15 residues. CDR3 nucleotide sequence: TGTGCCAGCAGGGACGGACCAGGGGCAGGAAACACCATATATTTT. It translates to CASRDGPGAGNTIYF.

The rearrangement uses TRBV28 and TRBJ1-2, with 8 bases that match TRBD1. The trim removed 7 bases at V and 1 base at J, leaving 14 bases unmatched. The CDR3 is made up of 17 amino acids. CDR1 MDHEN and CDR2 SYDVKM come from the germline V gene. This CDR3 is CASTLDRVGGLNYGYTF. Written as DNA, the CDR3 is TGTGCCAGCACCCTGGACAGGGTTGGGGGCCTTAACTATGGCTACACCTTC.

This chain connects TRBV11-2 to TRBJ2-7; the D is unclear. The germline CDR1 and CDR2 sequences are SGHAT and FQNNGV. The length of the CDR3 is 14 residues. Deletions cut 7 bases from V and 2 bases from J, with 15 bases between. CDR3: CASTANMGAYEQYF. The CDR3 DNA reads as TGTGCCAGCACGGCTAACATGGGCGCCTACGAGCAGTACTTC.

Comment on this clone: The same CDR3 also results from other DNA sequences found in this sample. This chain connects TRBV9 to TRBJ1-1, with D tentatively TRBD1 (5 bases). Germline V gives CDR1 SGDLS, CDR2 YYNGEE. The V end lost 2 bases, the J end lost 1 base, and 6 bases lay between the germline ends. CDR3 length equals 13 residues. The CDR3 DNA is TGTGCCAGCAGCGTCCAGGGGAACACTGAAGCTTTCTTT. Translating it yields CASSVQGNTEAFF.

The CDR3 loop reads CASSYAVGDPGNTIYF. The DNA for the CDR3 is TGTGCCAGCAGTTATGCGGTGGGGGACCCTGGAAACACCATATATTTT. V is TRBV6-6 and J is TRBJ1-3; D is perhaps TRBD1 (5 bases). Germline CDR1 is MNHNY and CDR2 is SVGAGI (reference sequence). Trimming took off 3 bases at V and 2 bases at J, with 14 bases between the two ends. This CDR3 is built from 16 residues.

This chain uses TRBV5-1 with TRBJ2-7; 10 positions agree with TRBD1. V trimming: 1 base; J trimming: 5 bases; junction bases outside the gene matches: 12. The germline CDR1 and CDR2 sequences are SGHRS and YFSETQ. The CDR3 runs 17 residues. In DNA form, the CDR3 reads TGCGCCAGCAGCTTGTATCCTTTCCCGGGACAGGGGAACGAGCAGTACGTC. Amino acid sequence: CASSLYPFPGQGNEQYV.

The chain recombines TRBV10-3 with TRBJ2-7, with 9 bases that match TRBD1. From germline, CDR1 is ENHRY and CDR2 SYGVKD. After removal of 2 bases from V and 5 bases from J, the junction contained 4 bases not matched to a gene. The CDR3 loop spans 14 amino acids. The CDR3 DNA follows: TGTGCCATCAGTGAGCCTGACAGGGGGAACGAGCAGTACTTC. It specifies CAISEPDRGNEQYF.

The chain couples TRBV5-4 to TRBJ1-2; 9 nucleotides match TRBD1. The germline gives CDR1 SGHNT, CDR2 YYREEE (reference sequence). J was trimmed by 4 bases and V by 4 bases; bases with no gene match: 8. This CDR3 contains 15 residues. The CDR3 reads CASSPPADRGYGYTF. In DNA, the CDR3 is TGTGCCAGCAGCCCCCCCGCGGACAGGGGCTATGGCTACACCTTC. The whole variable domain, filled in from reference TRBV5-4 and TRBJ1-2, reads ETGVTQSPTHLIKTRGQQVTLRCSSQSGHNTVSWYQQALGQGPQFIFQYYREEENGRGNFPPRFSGLQFPNYSSELNVNALELDDSALYLCASSPPADRGYGYTFGSGTRLTVV.

CDR3: CASSGDRGQETQYF. The CDR3, as DNA: TGTGCCAGCAGTGGGGACAGGGGCCAAGAGACCCAGTACTTC. V usage is TRBV2 and J usage is TRBJ2-5, with 10 bases aligning to TRBD1. The length of the CDR3 is 14 residues. Germline-derived CDR1 and CDR2 are SNHLY and FYNNEI. Unmatched junction bases numbered 0, after V lost 4 bases and J lost 1 base.

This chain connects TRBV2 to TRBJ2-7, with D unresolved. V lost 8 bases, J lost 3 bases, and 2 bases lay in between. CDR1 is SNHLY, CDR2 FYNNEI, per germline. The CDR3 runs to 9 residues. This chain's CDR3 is CASFYEQYF. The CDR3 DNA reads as TGTGCCAGCTTCTACGAGCAGTACTTC.

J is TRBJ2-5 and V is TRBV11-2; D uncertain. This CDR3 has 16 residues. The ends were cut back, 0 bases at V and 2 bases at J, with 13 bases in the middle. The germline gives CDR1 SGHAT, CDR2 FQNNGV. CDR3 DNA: TGTGCCAGCAGCTTAGATTTGCGGCTTCTTCAAGAGACCCAGTACTTC. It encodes CASSLDLRLLQETQYF.

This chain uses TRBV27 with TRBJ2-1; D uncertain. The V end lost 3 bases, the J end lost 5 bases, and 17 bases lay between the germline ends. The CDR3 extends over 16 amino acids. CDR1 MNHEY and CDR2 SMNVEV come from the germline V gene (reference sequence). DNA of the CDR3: TGTGCCAGCAGTTTTACCCGTGGGCAGCGACACAATGAGCAGTTCTTC. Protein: CASSFTRGQRHNEQFF.

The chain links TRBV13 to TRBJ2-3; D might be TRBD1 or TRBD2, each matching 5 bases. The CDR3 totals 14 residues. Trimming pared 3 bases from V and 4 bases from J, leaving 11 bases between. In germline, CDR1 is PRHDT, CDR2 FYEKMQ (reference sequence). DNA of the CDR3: TGTGCCAGCAGCTTTAGTAGGGGAGCAGATACGCAGTATTTT. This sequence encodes CASSFSRGADTQYF.

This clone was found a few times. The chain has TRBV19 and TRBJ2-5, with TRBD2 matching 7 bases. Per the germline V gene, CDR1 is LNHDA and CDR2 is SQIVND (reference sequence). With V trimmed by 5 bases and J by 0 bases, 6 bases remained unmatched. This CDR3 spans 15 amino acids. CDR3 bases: TGTGCCAGTAGTTCAGCGGGGACGTACCAAGAGACCCAGTACTTC. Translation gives CASSSAGTYQETQYF.

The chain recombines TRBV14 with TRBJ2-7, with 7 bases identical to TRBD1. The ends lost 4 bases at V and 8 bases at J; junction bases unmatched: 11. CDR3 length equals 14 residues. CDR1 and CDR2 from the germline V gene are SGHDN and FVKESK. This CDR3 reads CASSPTGVRFQQYF. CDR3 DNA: TGTGCCAGCAGCCCCACAGGGGTGAGGTTTCAGCAGTACTTC.

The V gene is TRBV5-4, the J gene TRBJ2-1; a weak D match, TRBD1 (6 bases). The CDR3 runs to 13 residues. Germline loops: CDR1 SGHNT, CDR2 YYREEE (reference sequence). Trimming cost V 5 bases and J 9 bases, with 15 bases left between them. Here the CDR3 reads CASRDRQALEQFF. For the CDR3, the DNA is TGTGCCAGCAGGGATCGACAGGCTCTTGAGCAGTTCTTC.

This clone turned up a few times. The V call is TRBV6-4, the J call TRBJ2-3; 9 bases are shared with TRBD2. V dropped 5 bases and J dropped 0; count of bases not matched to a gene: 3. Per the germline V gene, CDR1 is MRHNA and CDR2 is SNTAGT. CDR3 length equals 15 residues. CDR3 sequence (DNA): TGTGCCAGCAGTTCCACTAGCGGGAGCACAGATACGCAGTATTTT. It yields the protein CASSSTSGSTDTQYF.

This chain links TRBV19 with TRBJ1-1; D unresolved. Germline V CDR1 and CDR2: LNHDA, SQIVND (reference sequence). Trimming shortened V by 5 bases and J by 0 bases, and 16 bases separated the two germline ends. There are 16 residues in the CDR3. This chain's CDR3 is CASSPLRGAMNTEAFF. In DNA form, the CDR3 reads TGTGCCAGTAGTCCGCTCCGTGGTGCTATGAACACTGAAGCTTTCTTT.

The CDR3, as DNA: TGTGCCAGCAGTGAAATGGGACAGCAAAATCAGCCCCAGCATTTT. Translated, it gives CASSEMGQQNQPQHF. The V call is TRBV2, the J call TRBJ1-5; 7 nucleotides agree with TRBD1. Germline CDR1 reads SNHLY; CDR2 reads FYNNEI. The trim removed 2 bases at V and 4 bases at J, leaving 5 bases unmatched. This CDR3 has 15 amino acids.